This entry lists 28 T cell receptor beta chains sequenced from one sample in a study of PD-L1 blockade in urothelial cancer (dated by TCRdb to the late 2010s). Libraries were built with the immunoSEQ multiplex PCR assay. TCRdb took this table from immuneACCESS and kept in-frame rearrangements with V and J called. Such tables lack part of the clones; where checked against another copy, unresolved V genes explain under half of the gap, and the rest is unexplained. Within this sample are approximately 94,000 clones, with 80% to 90% of them counted one time only. The ten most abundant clones make up 1.5% to 2.5% of the sample. The time point label on this specimen signifies: pretreatment peripheral blood. The sample here was PBMCs, taken around atezolizumab (anti-PD-L1) treatment. The receptors originated from a man aged 55 to 69 with urothelial cancer.

The chain has TRBV5-4 and TRBJ2-2; TRBD1 aligns across 7 bases. The germline V gene has CDR1 SGHNT and CDR2 YYREEE (reference sequence). This CDR3 region has 17 residues. The V segment lost 4 bases and the J segment 5 bases; nucleotides outside the gene matches: 14. The CDR3 DNA sequence: TGTGCCAGCAGCCCGAAATATGACAGGGTGAAAACCGGGGAGCTGTTTTTT. Amino acids: CASSPKYDRVKTGELFF.

This rearrangement joins TRBV7-8 to TRBJ2-5, with 11 bases identical to TRBD1. The CDR3 runs 14 residues. Germline CDR1 is SGHVS and CDR2 is FQNEAQ. After removal of 3 bases from V and 3 bases from J, the junction contained 0 bases not matched to a gene. The CDR3 here is CASSLGQGEETQYF. The CDR3, as DNA: TGTGCCAGCAGCTTGGGACAGGGGGAAGAGACCCAGTACTTC. Variable domain in full (rest from reference TRBV7-8 and TRBJ2-5): GAGVSQSPRYKVAKRGQDVALRCDPISGHVSLFWYQQALGQGPEFLTYFQNEAQLDKSGLPSDRFFAERPEGSVSTLKIQRTQQEDSAVYLCASSLGQGEETQYFGPGTRLLVL.

This chain links TRBV9 with TRBJ2-7, with 8 bases lining up with TRBD1. The CDR3 totals 15 residues. The V gene's germline CDR1 is SGDLS and CDR2 YYNGEE. Unmatched junction bases numbered 5, after V lost 1 base and J lost 2 bases. The CDR3 bases are TGTGCCAGCAGCGTAAGGTCAGGGGGCCCCTACGAGCAGTACTTC. As protein: CASSVRSGGPYEQYF.

This clone was detected only once. The chain uses TRBV28 and TRBJ2-2, with D possibly TRBD2 on 5 matching bases. Trimming pared 6 bases from V and 4 bases from J, leaving 12 bases between. The CDR3 sequence is 14 residues long. In germline, CDR1 is MDHEN, CDR2 SYDVKM. Written as DNA, the CDR3 is TGTGCCAGCAGGGGAGACCGGGGCACCGGGGAGCTGTTTTTT. Translating gives CASRGDRGTGELFF.

CDR3 nucleotide sequence: TGTGCCAGCAGCCAAGATGTATCTCGGGGAGCAGACTCACCCCTCCACTTT. The encoded protein is CASSQDVSRGADSPLHF. This chain links TRBV4-2 with TRBJ1-6; D call uncertain. CDR1 is LGHNA, CDR2 YNFKEQ, per germline. V dropped 0 bases and J dropped 10 bases, with 19 bases sitting between them. The CDR3 length is 17 residues.

This clone was found once. This rearrangement joins TRBV5-4 to TRBJ1-6; no definite D call. Germline CDR1 and CDR2: SGHNT and YYREEE (reference sequence). Deletions cut 4 bases from V and 6 bases from J, with 11 bases between. The CDR3 is 14 amino acids. This chain's CDR3 is CASSLDRLNSPLHF. The CDR3 bases are TGTGCCAGCAGCCTGGACCGACTTAATTCACCCCTCCACTTT. Full variable domain (outside the CDR3, taken from reference TRBV5-4 and TRBJ1-6): ETGVTQSPTHLIKTRGQQVTLRCSSQSGHNTVSWYQQALGQGPQFIFQYYREEENGRGNFPPRFSGLQFPNYSSELNVNALELDDSALYLCASSLDRLNSPLHFGNGTRLTVT.

In nucleotides, the CDR3 is TGTGCCAGCAGCCTTAGGGTTGGACAGAAAGGAAACACTGAAGCTTTCTTT. Translating gives CASSLRVGQKGNTEAFF. The V gene is TRBV7-6, the J gene TRBJ1-1; D is possibly TRBD1 (6 bases). The CDR3 totals 17 residues. Trimming removed 5 bases at V and 2 bases at J, with 21 bases between. Germline loops: CDR1 SGHVS, CDR2 FNYEAQ.

The chain joins TRBV29-1 to TRBJ1-5; TRBD1 aligns across 11 bases. J lost 5 bases, V lost 6 bases, and 6 bases had no gene match. This CDR3 spans 14 amino acids. CDR1 is SQVTM and CDR2 is ANQGSEA in the germline V gene. The CDR3 DNA is TGCAGCGTCTCGGACAGGGGGCCCGATCAGCCCCAGCATTTT. This codes for CSVSDRGPDQPQHF.

The CDR3 bases are TGTGCCAGCAGTACATGGACTAGCGGGAGTCCGGCCAAAAACATTCAGTACTTC. Translation: CASSTWTSGSPAKNIQYF. This chain links TRBV28 with TRBJ2-4, with 13 bases lining up with TRBD2. Per the germline V gene, CDR1 is MDHEN and CDR2 is SYDVKM. The length of the CDR3 is 18 residues. V lost 5 bases to trimming and J lost 1 base; unmatched junction nucleotides: 8.

The chain couples TRBV19 to TRBJ2-3; 8 bases are shared with TRBD2. Germline CDR1 and CDR2: LNHDA and SQIVND (reference sequence). CDR3 length equals 14 residues. V lost 6 bases to trimming and J lost 2 bases; unmatched junction nucleotides: 4. The CDR3 region has the DNA TGTGCCAGTAGACGGGGGGGGACCACAGATACGCAGTATTTT. Encoded protein: CASRRGGTTDTQYF.

The chain recombines TRBV28 with TRBJ1-5; TRBD1 matches 11 bases. V gave up 2 bases and J gave up 6 bases; unmatched junction bases: 6. Germline V gene lookup returns CDR1 MDHEN and CDR2 SYDVKM. The CDR3 is made up of 16 amino acids. This CDR3 reads CASSLPGQGATQPQHF. The CDR3 bases are TGTGCCAGCAGTTTACCTGGACAGGGGGCTACTCAGCCCCAGCATTTT. Using reference TRBV28 and TRBJ1-5 for the parts outside the CDR3, the full variable domain is DVKVTQSSRYLVKRTGEKVFLECVQDMDHENMFWYRQDPGLGLRLIYFSYDVKMKEKGDIPEGYSVSREKKERFSLILESASTNQTSMYLCASSLPGQGATQPQHFGDGTRLSIL.

This clone was seen a few times. The V gene is TRBV10-3, the J gene TRBJ1-3, with 7 positions matching TRBD1. V shed 5 bases, J shed 8 bases, and the junction held 3 bases outside the gene matches. The CDR3 is 12 residues long. From germline, CDR1 is ENHRY and CDR2 SYGVKD. The CDR3 DNA reads TGTGCCATCAGTCACAGGGGAGACACCATATATTTT. Amino acid sequence: CAISHRGDTIYF.

The chain's CDR3 is CASGRGSYGYTF. The DNA for the CDR3 is TGTGCCAGCGGACGGGGGAGCTATGGCTACACCTTC. J is TRBJ1-2 and V is TRBV27; a weak D match, TRBD1 (5 bases). The CDR3 runs 12 residues. Per the germline V gene, CDR1 is MNHEY and CDR2 is SMNVEV (reference sequence). V was shortened by 8 bases and J by 4 bases, with 11 bases between the two germline ends.

This chain connects TRBV7-9 to TRBJ2-5; TRBD1 matches at 8 bases. Trimming cost V 5 bases and J 5 bases; bases outside gene matches: 4. Germline assignment: CDR1 SEHNR and CDR2 FQNEAQ (reference sequence). CDR3 length: 13 amino acids. CDR3 nucleotides: TGTGCCAGCAGCAGACAGGGGCGTGAGACCCAGTACTTC. It translates to CASSRQGRETQYF.

The chain combines TRBV15 with TRBJ2-3; 9 positions agree with TRBD2. Per the germline V gene, CDR1 is LNHNV and CDR2 is YYDKDF (reference sequence). V trimming: 3 bases; J trimming: 2 bases; junction bases outside the gene matches: 9. The CDR3 contains 17 residues. The CDR3 loop is CATSRAPGGRVTDTQYF. Here the CDR3 DNA reads TGTGCCACCAGCAGGGCCCCGGGCGGGAGGGTCACAGATACGCAGTATTTT.

The chain is built from TRBV11-3 and TRBJ2-1; 7 bases line up with TRBD1. CDR3 length equals 15 residues. Germline V gene lookup returns CDR1 SGHNT and CDR2 YENEEA. The trim removed 5 bases at V and 7 bases at J, leaving 11 bases unmatched. This CDR3 reads CASSPQGDTRNEQFF. The DNA of the CDR3 is TGTGCCAGCAGCCCCCAGGGGGACACTAGGAATGAGCAGTTCTTC. Together with reference TRBV11-3 and TRBJ2-1, the CDR3 gives the full variable domain: EAGVVQSPRYKIIEKKQPVAFWCNPISGHNTLYWYLQNLGQGPELLIRYENEEAVDDSQLPKDRFSAERLKGVDSTLKIQPAELGDSAVYLCASSPQGDTRNEQFFGPGTRLTVL.

V gene TRBV21-1 combines with J gene TRBJ2-4; the tabulated D call, TRBD2, remains unverified against the DNA. TRBV21-1 is given as a pseudogene. The CDR3 is 19 amino acids. The CDR3 DNA reads as TGTGCCAGCAGCAAAAGGCCTAGCGGGAGGTTCCTAACCAAAAACATTCAGTACTTC. This sequence encodes CASSKRPSGRFLTKNIQYF.

The rearrangement links TRBV28 to TRBJ2-7, with no clear D. Looked up from germline, CDR1 is MDHEN and CDR2 is SYDVKM. The CDR3 runs to 14 residues. V was clipped by 5 bases and J by 6 bases, with 17 bases between them. The CDR3 sequence: CASSPPIWVAEQYF. CDR3 coding DNA: TGTGCCAGCAGTCCCCCGATTTGGGTAGCCGAGCAGTACTTC.

This clone has a single count. The rearrangement links TRBV28 to TRBJ1-1; D gene unclear. Germline CDR1 is MDHEN and CDR2 is SYDVKM. The CDR3 totals 14 residues. Trimming pared 5 bases from V and 1 base from J, leaving 11 bases between. The CDR3 reads CASSPHSGNTEAFF. CDR3 sequence (DNA): TGTGCCAGCAGTCCACACAGCGGGAACACTGAAGCTTTCTTT.

This clone was found once. The chain carries TRBV25-1 and TRBJ2-6; D remains ambiguous. The germline CDR1 and CDR2 sequences are MGHDK and SYGVNS. The CDR3 covers 13 residues. Trimming took 8 bases from V and 0 from J, leaving 5 bases between them. CDR3 DNA: TGTGCCAGCTCCTACTCTGGGGCCAACGTCCTGACTTTC. Amino acids: CASSYSGANVLTF.

The chain recombines TRBV5-1 with TRBJ2-5; maybe TRBD2 (5 bases). CDR1 and CDR2 (germline): SGHRS, YFSETQ. V was trimmed by 1 base and J by 0 bases, leaving 7 bases between them. The CDR3 sequence is 14 residues long. DNA for the CDR3: TGCGCCAGCAGCTTGAATAGCGACCAAGAGACCCAGTACTTC. It specifies CASSLNSDQETQYF.

The chain has TRBV7-9 and TRBJ2-6; TRBD1 aligns across 8 bases. V shed 6 bases, J shed 1 base, and the junction held 2 bases outside the gene matches. The length of the CDR3 is 15 residues. Germline V gives CDR1 SEHNR, CDR2 FQNEAQ (reference sequence). The CDR3 sequence: CASRDRESGANVLTF. The CDR3 region has the DNA TGTGCCAGCAGGGACAGGGAGTCTGGGGCCAACGTCCTGACTTTC.

V is TRBV13 and J is TRBJ2-3, with TRBD1 matching over 8 bases. The V and J ends lost 4 bases and 5 bases, in that order; junction bases with no gene match: 8. The CDR3 runs 15 residues. Germline lookup yields CDR1 PRHDT and CDR2 FYEKMQ (reference sequence). The CDR3 here is CASSSRTDRGDTQYF. CDR3 in DNA: TGTGCCAGCAGCTCCCGGACAGACAGGGGAGATACGCAGTATTTT.

The sample holds one count of this clone. V is TRBV10-3 and J is TRBJ2-3; TRBD2 aligns across 11 bases. Germline values: CDR1 ENHRY, CDR2 SYGVKD. V was clipped by 0 bases and J by 5 bases; unmatched bases: 13. The CDR3 runs to 19 residues. In DNA form, the CDR3 reads TGTGCCATCAGTGAGTCGTCTGGTAGCACTAGCGGGGGCCGAGATACGCAGTATTTT. Translated, it gives CAISESSGSTSGGRDTQYF.

This rearrangement joins TRBV7-2 to TRBJ1-1; tentatively, D is TRBD1 (5 bases). Germline CDR1 and CDR2: SGHTA and FQGNSA. V was shortened by 7 bases and J by 3 bases, with 15 bases between the two germline ends. The CDR3 length is 14 residues. Written as DNA, the CDR3 is TGTGCCAGCACCTTTTCGGGGGGGGACACTGAAGCTTTCTTT. Protein product: CASTFSGGDTEAFF.

The CDR3 loop reads CASSPTGTGVYEQYF. DNA for the CDR3: TGTGCCAGCAGCCCAACCGGGACAGGGGTCTACGAGCAGTACTTC. V and J are TRBV7-3 and TRBJ2-7, with 10 bases lining up with TRBD1. The germline gives CDR1 SGHTA, CDR2 FQGTGA. The CDR3 is 15 residues long. After removal of 5 bases from V and 3 bases from J, the junction contained 7 bases not matched to a gene.

V usage is TRBV11-2 and J usage is TRBJ1-2; TRBD1 might be the D (5 bases). V was trimmed by 5 bases and J by 5 bases, leaving 15 bases between them. Germline V gives CDR1 SGHAT, CDR2 FQNNGV. The CDR3 runs 14 residues. The CDR3 nucleotides are TGTGCCAGCAGCCCCCCGGGGGATCGGTATGGCTACACCTTC. Translating gives CASSPPGDRYGYTF. Full variable domain (missing parts from reference TRBV11-2 and TRBJ1-2): EAGVAQSPRYKIIEKRQSVAFWCNPISGHATLYWYQQILGQGPKLLIQFQNNGVVDDSQLPKDRFSAERLKGVDSTLKIQPAKLEDSAVYLCASSPPGDRYGYTFGSGTRLTVV.

This chain connects TRBV27 to TRBJ1-3; D not resolved. Germline assignment: CDR1 MNHEY and CDR2 SMNVEV (reference sequence). The CDR3 spans 14 residues. The ends were cut back, 6 bases at V and 1 base at J, with 10 bases in the middle. CDR3 amino acids: CASSLTRSGNTIYF. CDR3 DNA: TGTGCCAGCAGCCTGACTCGGTCTGGAAACACCATATATTTT.